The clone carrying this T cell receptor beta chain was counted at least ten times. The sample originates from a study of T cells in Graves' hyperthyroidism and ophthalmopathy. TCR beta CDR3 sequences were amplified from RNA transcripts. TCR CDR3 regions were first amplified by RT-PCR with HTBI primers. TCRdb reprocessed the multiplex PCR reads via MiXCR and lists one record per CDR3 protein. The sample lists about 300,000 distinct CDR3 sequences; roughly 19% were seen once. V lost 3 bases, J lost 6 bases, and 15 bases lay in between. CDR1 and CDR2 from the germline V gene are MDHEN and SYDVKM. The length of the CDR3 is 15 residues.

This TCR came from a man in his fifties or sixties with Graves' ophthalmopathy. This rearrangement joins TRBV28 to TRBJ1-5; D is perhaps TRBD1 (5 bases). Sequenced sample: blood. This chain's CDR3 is CASSLSVMGRQPQHF. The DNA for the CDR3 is TGTGCCAGCAGTTTGTCGGTCATGGGGCGTCAGCCCCAGCATTTT.